This TCR beta chain was sequenced during a study of response to subunit inactivated influenza vaccine. Study-wide points: With each seasonal influenza vaccination, the authors suggested, few new T cells are recruited.

TCRdb re-derived calls from the RT-PCR reads in MiXCR, one entry per CDR3 protein. This sample has 540,000 or so distinct CDR3 sequences, with 13% found just once. As regards this clonotype: As yet, its antigen is unknown.

Germline V CDR1 and CDR2: SEHNR, FQNEAQ (reference sequence). Trimming pared 2 bases from V and 2 bases from J, leaving 14 bases between. The CDR3 has 16 amino acids. The sample consisted of PBMCs from blood, taken 45 days after vaccination. The V gene is TRBV7-9, the J gene TRBJ2-3, with a tentative D call TRBD1 (6 bases). This TCR was sampled from a middle-aged man who received an inactivated influenza vaccine. In DNA form, the CDR3 reads TGTGCCAGCAGCTTAAGGAACAGGGATGTCACAGATACGCAGTATTTT. This codes for CASSLRNRDVTDTQYF. Variable domain in full (rest from reference TRBV7-9 and TRBJ2-3): DTGVSQNPRHKITKRGQNVTFRCDPISEHNRLYWYRQTLGQGPEFLTYFQNEAQLEKSRLLSDRFSAERPKGSFSTLEIQRTEQGDSAMYLCASSLRNRDVTDTQYFGPGTRLTVL.